This note documents a single T cell receptor beta chain sequence. This CDR3 is built from 15 residues. Trimming cost V 0 bases and J 6 bases; bases outside gene matches: 3. The V gene's germline CDR1 is SGDLS and CDR2 YYNGEE. The sample comes from a study of blood T cell repertoires in COVID-19. Study details: Italy, Spain and the United States were the sources of the convalescent and acute COVID-19 samples.

Only in-frame clones appear in the TCRdb table, and some are missing; sequencing was by immunoSEQ multiplex PCR. Counted here are about 250,000 clones, 88% occurring once; the ten biggest clones make up about 3%. Everyone who took part was roughly 18 to 90 years old, and they came from 24 US areas. Cohort placement rested on clinical history that participants reported themselves. Recovery among Cohort 3 donors was established by two negative PCRs, clearance, or symptom resolution. The sequencing input was PBMCs or T cells enriched from blood (not recorded which). The clonotype comes from a woman aged 50 to 60 who had recovered from COVID-19. The chain joins TRBV9 to TRBJ2-2; the match to TRBD2 covers 9 bases. As DNA, the CDR3 is TGTGCCAGCAGCGTAGGCGGGAGGGCCGCCGGGGAGCTGTTTTTT. It yields the protein CASSVGGRAAGELFF.